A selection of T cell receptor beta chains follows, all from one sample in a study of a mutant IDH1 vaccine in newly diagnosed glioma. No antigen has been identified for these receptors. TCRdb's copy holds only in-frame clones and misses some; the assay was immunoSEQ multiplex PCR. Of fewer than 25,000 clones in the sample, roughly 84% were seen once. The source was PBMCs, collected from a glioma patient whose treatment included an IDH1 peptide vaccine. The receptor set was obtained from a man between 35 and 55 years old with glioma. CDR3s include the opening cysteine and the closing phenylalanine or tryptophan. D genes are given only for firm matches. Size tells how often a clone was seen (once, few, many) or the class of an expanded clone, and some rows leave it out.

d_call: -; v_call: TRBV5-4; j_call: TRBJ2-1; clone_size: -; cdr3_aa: CASSFQGLFEQFF; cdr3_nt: TGTGCCAGCAGCTTCCAAGGGTTGTTTGAGCAGTTCTTC
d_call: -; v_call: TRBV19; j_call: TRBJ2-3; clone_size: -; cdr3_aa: CASSIMAAGTDTQYF; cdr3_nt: TGTGCCAGTAGTATCATGGCGGCTGGCACAGATACGCAGTATTTT
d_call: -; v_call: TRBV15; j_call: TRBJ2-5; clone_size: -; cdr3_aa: CATSRDRGSAYQETQYF; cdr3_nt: TGTGCCACCAGCAGAGATAGGGGCAGCGCTTACCAAGAGACCCAGTACTTC
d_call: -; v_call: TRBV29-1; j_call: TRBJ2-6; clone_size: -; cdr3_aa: CSGFISGANVLTF; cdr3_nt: TGCAGCGGTTTCATCTCTGGGGCCAACGTCCTGACTTTC
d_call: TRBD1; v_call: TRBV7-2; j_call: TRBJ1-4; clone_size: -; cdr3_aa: CASSGQGYEKLFF; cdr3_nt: TGTGCCAGCAGCGGACAGGGGTATGAAAAACTGTTTTTT
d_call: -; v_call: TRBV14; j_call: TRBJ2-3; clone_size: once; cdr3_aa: CASSQESGISYTDTQYF; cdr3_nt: TGTGCCAGCAGCCAAGAATCAGGAATTTCTTACACAGATACGCAGTATTTT
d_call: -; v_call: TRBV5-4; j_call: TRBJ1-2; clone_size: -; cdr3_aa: CASSSTLGPRRNTF; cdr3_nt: TGTGCCAGCAGCTCGACTCTGGGCCCCCGGAGGAACACCTTC
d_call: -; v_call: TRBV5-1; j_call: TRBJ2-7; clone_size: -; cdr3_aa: CASSSEVGTSYEQYF; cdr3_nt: TGCGCCAGCAGCTCGGAGGTCGGAACTTCCTACGAGCAGTACTTC
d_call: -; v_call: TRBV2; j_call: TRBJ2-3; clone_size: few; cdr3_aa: CATQPPYTDTQYF; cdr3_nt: TGTGCTACCCAGCCACCTTACACAGATACGCAGTATTTT
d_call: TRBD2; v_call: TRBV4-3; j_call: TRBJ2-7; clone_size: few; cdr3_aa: CASSQEGFGAGAYEQYF; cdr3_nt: TGCGCCAGCAGCCAAGAAGGGTTTGGAGCGGGAGCCTACGAGCAGTACTTC
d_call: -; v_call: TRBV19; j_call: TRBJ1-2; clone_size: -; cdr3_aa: CASSTGPNGYTF; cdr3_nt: TGTGCCAGTAGCACCGGACCAAATGGCTACACCTTC
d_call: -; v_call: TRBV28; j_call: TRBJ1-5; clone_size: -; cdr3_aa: CASSPQWGNQPQHF; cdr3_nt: TGTGCCAGCAGCCCCCAGTGGGGCAATCAGCCCCAGCATTTT
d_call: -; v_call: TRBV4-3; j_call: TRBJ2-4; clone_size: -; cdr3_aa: CASSQGWEGGAKNIQYF; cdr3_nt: TGCGCCAGCAGCCAAGGATGGGAGGGGGGGGCCAAAAACATTCAGTACTTC
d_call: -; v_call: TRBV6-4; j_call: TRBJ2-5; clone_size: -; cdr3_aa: CAGGVGDETQYF; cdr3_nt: TGTGCCGGGGGTGTGGGAGATGAGACCCAGTACTTC
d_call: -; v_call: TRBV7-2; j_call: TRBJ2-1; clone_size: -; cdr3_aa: CASSLSPSSYNEQFF; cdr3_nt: TGTGCCAGCAGCTTGTCTCCGAGCTCCTACAATGAGCAGTTCTTC
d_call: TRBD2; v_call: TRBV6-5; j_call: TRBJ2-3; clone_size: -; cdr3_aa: CASRTSGIADTQYF; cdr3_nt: TGTGCCAGCAGAACTAGCGGGATTGCAGATACGCAGTATTTT
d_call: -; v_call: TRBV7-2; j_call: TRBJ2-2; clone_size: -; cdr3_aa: CASSLGSGTGELFF; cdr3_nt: TGTGCCAGCAGCTTAGGTAGCGGCACCGGGGAGCTGTTTTTT
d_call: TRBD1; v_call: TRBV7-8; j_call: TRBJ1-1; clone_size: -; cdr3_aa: CASSLAWTGDSRDTEAFF; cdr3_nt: TGTGCCAGCAGCTTAGCCTGGACAGGGGATTCTCGGGACACTGAAGCTTTCTTT
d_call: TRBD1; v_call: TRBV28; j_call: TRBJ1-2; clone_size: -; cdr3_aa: CASSFRDRSMSYTF; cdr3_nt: TGTGCCAGCAGTTTCCGGGACAGGTCTATGAGCTACACCTTC
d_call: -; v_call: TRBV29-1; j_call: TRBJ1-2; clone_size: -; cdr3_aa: CSVDRGIGYTF; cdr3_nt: TGCAGCGTTGATCGGGGAATAGGCTACACCTTC
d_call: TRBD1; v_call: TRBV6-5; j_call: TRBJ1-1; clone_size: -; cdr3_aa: CASIKPAGGNEAFF; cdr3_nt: TGTGCCAGCATTAAGCCCGCAGGGGGAAACGAAGCTTTCTTT
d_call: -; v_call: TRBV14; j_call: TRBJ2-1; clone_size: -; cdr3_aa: CASSQALASQLYNEQFF; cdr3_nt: TGTGCCAGCAGCCAAGCCCTGGCGAGCCAACTCTACAATGAGCAGTTCTTC
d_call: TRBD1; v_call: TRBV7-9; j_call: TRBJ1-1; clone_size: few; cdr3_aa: CASSLRTGTPEAFF; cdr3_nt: TGTGCCAGCAGCCTGAGGACAGGGACCCCTGAAGCTTTCTTT
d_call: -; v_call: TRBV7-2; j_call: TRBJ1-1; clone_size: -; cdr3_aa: CASSLGSLGMNTEAFF; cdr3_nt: TGTGCCAGCAGCTTAGGAAGCCTGGGGATGAACACTGAAGCTTTCTTT
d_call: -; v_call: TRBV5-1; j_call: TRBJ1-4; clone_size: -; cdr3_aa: CASSLGGATNEKLFF; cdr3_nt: TGCGCCAGCAGCTTGGGTGGGGCGACTAATGAAAAACTGTTTTTT
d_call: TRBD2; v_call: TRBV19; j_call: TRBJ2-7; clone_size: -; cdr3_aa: CASSGGLAGTWHEQYF; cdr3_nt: TGTGCCAGTAGTGGGGGACTAGCGGGAACCTGGCACGAGCAGTACTTC
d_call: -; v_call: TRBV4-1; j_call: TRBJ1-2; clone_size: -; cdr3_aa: CASSPARADILGGYTF; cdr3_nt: TGCGCCAGCAGCCCGGCCCGGGCGGACATCCTGGGGGGCTACACCTTC
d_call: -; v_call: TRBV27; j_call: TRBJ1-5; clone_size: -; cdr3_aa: CASSLLGANQPQHF; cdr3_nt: TGTGCCAGCAGTTTATTGGGGGCCAATCAGCCCCAGCATTTT
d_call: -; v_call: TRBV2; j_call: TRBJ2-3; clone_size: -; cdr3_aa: CASKRTGTGTDTQYF; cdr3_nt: TGTGCCAGCAAGCGGACCGGAACGGGCACAGATACGCAGTATTTT
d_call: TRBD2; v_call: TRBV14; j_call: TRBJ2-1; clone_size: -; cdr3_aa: CASTHHSGSSYNEQFF; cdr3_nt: TGTGCCAGCACCCACCATAGCGGGAGCTCCTACAATGAGCAGTTCTTC
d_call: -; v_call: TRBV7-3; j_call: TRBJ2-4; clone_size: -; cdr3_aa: CASSLGPGAKNIQYF; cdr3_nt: TGTGCCAGCAGCTTAGGGCCGGGAGCCAAAAACATTCAGTACTTC
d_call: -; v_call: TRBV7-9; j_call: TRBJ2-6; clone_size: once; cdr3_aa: CASSLRGLGSGANVLTF; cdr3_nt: TGTGCCAGCAGCTTGCGGGGGCTTGGCTCTGGGGCCAACGTCCTGACTTTC
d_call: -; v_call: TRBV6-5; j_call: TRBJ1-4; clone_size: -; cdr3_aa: CASSYGVIGEKLFF; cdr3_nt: TGTGCCAGCAGTTACGGGGTAATAGGTGAAAAACTGTTTTTT
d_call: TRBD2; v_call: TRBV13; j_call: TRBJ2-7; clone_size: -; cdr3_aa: CASSSGTSGYYEQYF; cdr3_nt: TGTGCCAGCAGCTCCGGGACTAGCGGGTACTACGAGCAGTACTTC
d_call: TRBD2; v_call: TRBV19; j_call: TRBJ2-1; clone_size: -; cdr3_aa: CASTDGTSRLGEQFF; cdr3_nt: TGTGCCAGTACCGATGGGACTAGCCGTTTGGGTGAGCAGTTCTTC
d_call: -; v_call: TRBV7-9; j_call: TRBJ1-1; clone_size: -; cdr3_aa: CASSSTQTAVAFF; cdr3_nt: TGTGCCAGCAGCTCGACCCAGACGGCAGTAGCTTTCTTT
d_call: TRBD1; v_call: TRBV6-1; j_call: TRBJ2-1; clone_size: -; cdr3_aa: CASQTGGRDEQFF; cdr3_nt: TGTGCCAGCCAGACAGGGGGACGCGATGAGCAGTTCTTC
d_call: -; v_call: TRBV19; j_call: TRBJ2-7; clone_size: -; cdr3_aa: CAGRVAGGVGQYF; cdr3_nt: TGTGCCGGAAGGGTGGCCGGGGGAGTGGGGCAGTACTTC
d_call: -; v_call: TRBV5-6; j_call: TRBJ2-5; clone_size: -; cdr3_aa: CASSLGSPPETQYF; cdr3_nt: TGTGCCAGCAGCTTGGGATCCCCGCCGGAGACCCAGTACTTC